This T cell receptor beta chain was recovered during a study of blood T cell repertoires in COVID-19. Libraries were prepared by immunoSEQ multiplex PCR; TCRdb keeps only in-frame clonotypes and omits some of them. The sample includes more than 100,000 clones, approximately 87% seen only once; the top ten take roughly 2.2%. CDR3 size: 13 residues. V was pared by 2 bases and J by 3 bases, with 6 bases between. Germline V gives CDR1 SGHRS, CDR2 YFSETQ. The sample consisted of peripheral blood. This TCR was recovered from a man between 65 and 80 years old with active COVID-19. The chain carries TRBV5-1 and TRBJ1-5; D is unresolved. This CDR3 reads CASSFGLNQPQHF. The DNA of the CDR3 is TGCGCCAGCAGCTTTGGCCTCAATCAGCCCCAGCATTTT. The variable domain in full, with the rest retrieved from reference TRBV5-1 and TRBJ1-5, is KAGVTQTPRYLIKTRGQQVTLSCSPISGHRSVSWYQQTPGQGLQFLFEYFSETQRNKGNFPGRFSGRQFSNSRSEMNVSTLELGDSALYLCASSFGLNQPQHFGDGTRLSIL.